What follows are 30 T cell receptor beta chains derived from one specimen sequenced in a study of STAT5B mutations in CD4+ large granular lymphocyte leukemia. Repertoires were generated with immunoSEQ multiplex PCR, while TCRdb's copy carries only in-frame clones and drops some. The top ten hold less than 2.5% of the sample, which has fewer than 40,000 clones, more than 60% seen once. The sequenced sample consisted of CD4+ T cells from blood buffy coats. These receptors were taken from a human donor in good health.

This chain links TRBV5-1 with TRBJ2-5; TRBD1 matches at 8 bases. V lost 2 bases, J lost 5 bases, and 5 bases stayed unmatched. Germline CDR1 is SGHRS and CDR2 is YFSETQ. The length of the CDR3 is 14 residues. The CDR3: CASSLQGVGETQYF. In DNA, the CDR3 is TGCGCCAGCAGCTTACAGGGGGTCGGCGAGACCCAGTACTTC.

V is TRBV19 and J is TRBJ2-1; 8 bases are shared with TRBD2. The germline V gene encodes CDR1 LNHDA and CDR2 SQIVND (reference sequence). The CDR3 runs to 14 residues. The DNA of the CDR3 is TGTGCGGCGGGGGGTCGGAACGTCAACAATGAGCAGTTCTTC. Protein: CAAGGRNVNNEQFF.

The chain carries TRBV30 and TRBJ2-7; D gene unclear. With 0 bases removed from V and 2 bases from J, the gap between germline ends came to 5 bases. The CDR3 has 12 amino acids. Germline values: CDR1 GTSNPN, CDR2 SVGIG (reference sequence). CDR3 coding DNA: TGTGCCTGGAGTGTACCCGCCTACGAGCAGTACTTC. Amino acids: CAWSVPAYEQYF.

The genes are TRBV6-1 and TRBJ2-5; D uncertain. Trimming took off 6 bases at V and 2 bases at J, with 7 bases between the two ends. This CDR3 comprises 12 residues. Germline values: CDR1 MNHNS, CDR2 SASEGT. In nucleotides, the CDR3 is TGTGCCAGCAGCCCGCGTCAAGAGACCCAGTACTTC. Translating gives CASSPRQETQYF.

The chain links TRBV14 to TRBJ1-2, with no clear D. Germline CDR1 SGHDN, CDR2 FVKESK. Trimming pared 1 base from V and 2 bases from J, leaving 14 bases between. The CDR3 is 16 residues long. CDR3 amino acids: CASSQGRLDLNYGYTF. CDR3 DNA: TGTGCCAGCAGCCAAGGACGACTGGATCTAAACTATGGCTACACCTTC.

V is TRBV11-2 and J is TRBJ1-1, with D perhaps matching TRBD1 (5 bases). V lost 4 bases to trimming and J lost 2 bases, with 20 bases between them. The CDR3 is 17 amino acids. The germline V gene has CDR1 SGHAT and CDR2 FQNNGV. CDR3 loop: CASSSLLRGASNTEAFF. The CDR3 nucleotides are TGTGCCAGCAGCTCCCTCCTAAGGGGCGCGAGTAACACTGAAGCTTTCTTT.

V and J are TRBV6-5 and TRBJ2-1, with D possibly TRBD1 on 6 matching bases. V shed 3 bases and J shed 7 bases, with 13 bases lying between them. CDR3 length: 14 amino acids. From germline, CDR1 is MNHEY and CDR2 SVGAGI. CDR3: CASSYGGGWNEQFF. CDR3 sequence (DNA): TGTGCCAGCAGTTATGGTGGGGGCTGGAATGAGCAGTTCTTC.

CDR3: CASSLTGGTNTEAFF. Here the CDR3 DNA reads TGCGCCAGCAGCTTGACAGGGGGAACGAACACTGAAGCTTTCTTT. The rearrangement joins TRBV5-1 to TRBJ1-1; 8 bases line up with TRBD1. The CDR3 has 15 amino acids. Germline CDR1 and CDR2: SGHRS and YFSETQ. V dropped 1 base and J dropped 1; count of bases not matched to a gene: 3.

This rearrangement joins TRBV10-3 to TRBJ2-7, with 8 bases matching TRBD1. The CDR3 extends over 14 amino acids. The V and J ends lost 0 bases and 5 bases, in that order; junction bases with no gene match: 3. CDR1 is ENHRY and CDR2 is SYGVKD in the germline V gene. Here the CDR3 reads CAISESGQGHEQYF. DNA of the CDR3: TGTGCCATCAGTGAGTCAGGACAGGGTCACGAGCAGTACTTC.

This clone was seen a handful of times. This chain connects TRBV12-5 to TRBJ1-1; no clear D gene. The germline CDR1 and CDR2 sequences are LGHNT and FRNRAP. There are 11 residues in the CDR3. Trimming cost V 5 bases and J 8 bases, with 9 bases left between them. The CDR3 coding sequence is TGTGCTAGTGGTCGACCGACGGAAGCTTTCTTT. This gives the protein CASGRPTEAFF.

This sequence joins TRBV11-2 and TRBJ1-1; 7 bases match TRBD1. V was pared by 5 bases and J by 5 bases, with 8 bases of the junction left unmatched. The CDR3 has 14 residues. Germline assignment: CDR1 SGHAT and CDR2 FQNNGV. DNA of the CDR3: TGTGCCAGCAGCCTCACGACAGGGAGAACTGAAGCTTTCTTT. Translated, it gives CASSLTTGRTEAFF.

The rearrangement joins TRBV2 to TRBJ1-2, with D maybe TRBD1 (5 bases). Germline lookup yields CDR1 SNHLY and CDR2 FYNNEI. V was shortened by 4 bases and J by 2 bases, with 11 bases between the two germline ends. This CDR3 contains 14 residues. CDR3 protein: CASSVARENYGYTF. CDR3 coding DNA: TGTGCCAGCAGTGTCGCCAGGGAAAACTATGGCTACACCTTC.

V gene TRBV5-1 combines with J gene TRBJ1-4; D perhaps matches TRBD1 (5 bases). Per germline, CDR1 SGHRS and CDR2 YFSETQ. The CDR3 consists of 16 residues. Trimming cost V 4 bases and J 1 base, with 14 bases left between them. CDR3 nucleotide sequence: TGCGCCAGCAGCCTACCCACTGGGGGAACTAATGAAAAACTGTTTTTT. The encoded protein is CASSLPTGGTNEKLFF.

The chain combines TRBV7-8 with TRBJ1-1; no definite D call. CDR1 and CDR2 (germline): SGHVS, FQNEAQ. The CDR3 runs to 15 residues. Trimming stripped 5 bases from V and 0 bases from J, with 13 bases between. CDR3 nucleotides: TGTGCCAGCAGCACCACGGGGAGTCTGAACACTGAAGCTTTCTTT. Its translation: CASSTTGSLNTEAFF.

The chain employs TRBV30 and TRBJ2-1, with 12 bases matching TRBD2. The CDR3 contains 16 residues. Germline CDR1 is GTSNPN and CDR2 is SVGIG (reference sequence). V lost 1 base, J lost 3 bases, and 4 bases stayed unmatched. This CDR3 reads CAWSAQLAGGYNEQFF. In DNA, the CDR3 is TGTGCCTGGAGTGCACAACTAGCGGGGGGCTACAATGAGCAGTTCTTC.

V and J are TRBV10-2 and TRBJ1-1; no clear D. Trimming took off 8 bases at V and 4 bases at J, with 5 bases between the two ends. The V gene's germline CDR1 is WSHSY and CDR2 SAAADI. The CDR3 consists of 10 residues. This chain's CDR3 is CASWSTEAFF. The CDR3 nucleotides are TGCGCCAGCTGGAGCACTGAAGCTTTCTTT.

The chain is built from TRBV7-3 and TRBJ1-1; no clear D. The germline V gene encodes CDR1 SGHTA and CDR2 FQGTGA. V was pared by 4 bases and J by 1 base, with 7 bases between. This CDR3 has 13 amino acids. CDR3 bases: TGTGCCAGCAGCTCCCAAGAGAACACTGAAGCTTTCTTT. It encodes CASSSQENTEAFF.

The rearrangement uses TRBV5-1 and TRBJ2-1; D is tentatively TRBD1 or TRBD2 (5 bases each). V lost 3 bases and J 2 bases, leaving 18 bases between the germline ends. There are 17 residues in the CDR3. Per germline, CDR1 SGHRS and CDR2 YFSETQ. The CDR3 DNA reads as TGCGCCAGCAGCTGGGACCTCCCGGGCCCCACCTACAATGAGCAGTTCTTC. This gives the protein CASSWDLPGPTYNEQFF.

The DNA for the CDR3 is TGCGCCAGCAGCCAGCCCCAGGAAAAACTGTTTTTT. Its protein is CASSQPQEKLFF. The gene calls are TRBV4-1 and TRBJ1-4; no reliable D call. Deletions cut 3 bases from V and 8 bases from J, with 7 bases between. The CDR3 runs 12 residues. In germline, CDR1 is MGHRA, CDR2 YSYEKL.

This rearrangement joins TRBV9 to TRBJ2-1; possibly TRBD2 for D (6 bases). The V gene lost 2 bases and the J gene lost 0 bases, with 12 bases spanning the gap. Germline-derived CDR1 and CDR2 are SGDLS and YYNGEE. The CDR3 contains 16 residues. The CDR3 region is CASSVSGSRSYNEQFF. The CDR3, as DNA: TGTGCCAGCAGCGTTTCCGGGAGCCGCTCCTACAATGAGCAGTTCTTC.

The V gene is TRBV11-2, the J gene TRBJ2-7; no clear D gene. Germline-derived CDR1 and CDR2 are SGHAT and FQNNGV. V was shortened by 1 base and J by 0 bases, with 10 bases between the two germline ends. This CDR3 contains 15 residues. CDR3 residues: CASSLGTESSYEQYF. CDR3 in DNA: TGTGCCAGCAGCTTAGGGACCGAGAGCTCCTACGAGCAGTACTTC.

This clone was detected only a few times. The genes are TRBV6-5 and TRBJ1-5; 8 bases match TRBD1. J lost 6 bases, V lost 6 bases, and 7 bases had no gene match. The CDR3 has 14 residues. Germline V gene data show CDR1 as MNHEY and CDR2 as SVGAGI. Here the CDR3 DNA reads TGTGCCAGCAGCCTGACAGGGGTCGGTCAGCCCCAGCATTTT. Amino acid sequence: CASSLTGVGQPQHF.

V usage is TRBV12-5 and J usage is TRBJ2-1; D gene ambiguous. Trimming pared 0 bases from V and 3 bases from J, leaving 9 bases between. Per germline, CDR1 LGHNT and CDR2 FRNRAP. The CDR3 runs to 15 residues. The CDR3 nucleotides read TGTGCTAGTGGTTTGGTACACGGAGACTACAATGAGCAGTTCTTC. Translating it yields CASGLVHGDYNEQFF.

The chain employs TRBV5-1 and TRBJ2-3; the D gene is possibly TRBD2 (5 bases). The CDR3 contains 16 residues. Trimming stripped 5 bases from V and 0 bases from J, with 16 bases between. Germline CDR1 SGHRS, CDR2 YFSETQ. The CDR3 sequence is CASSSVLDSSTDTQYF. The CDR3 DNA reads as TGCGCCAGCAGTTCCGTACTAGACTCTAGCACAGATACGCAGTATTTT.

This chain links TRBV6-1 with TRBJ1-1; D is uncertain. CDR3 size: 14 residues. V lost 6 bases and J 0 bases, leaving 11 bases between the germline ends. Germline V CDR1 and CDR2: MNHNS, SASEGT. The CDR3 DNA reads as TGTGCCAGCAGCGCACAGAACATGAACACTGAAGCTTTCTTT. It codes for CASSAQNMNTEAFF.

This clone was detected a few times. The V call is TRBV5-4, the J call TRBJ1-4; perhaps TRBD1 as D (6 bases). This CDR3 region has 13 residues. Germline CDR1 and CDR2: SGHNT and YYREEE (reference sequence). Trimming removed 4 bases from V and 7 bases from J, with 11 bases in between. Here the CDR3 reads CASSLNRAEKLFF. CDR3 nucleotides: TGTGCCAGCAGCCTAAACAGGGCTGAAAAACTGTTTTTT.

This clone is a singleton in its sample. V usage is TRBV6-1 and J usage is TRBJ2-4; the match to TRBD1 covers 7 bases. CDR1 and CDR2 from the germline V gene are MNHNS and SASEGT. Trimming cost V 7 bases and J 5 bases; bases outside gene matches: 8. This CDR3 region has 14 residues. CDR3: CASTRDRDQNIQYF. The CDR3 DNA sequence: TGTGCCAGCACCCGAGACAGGGACCAAAACATTCAGTACTTC.

The chain uses TRBV5-6 and TRBJ1-4, with D perhaps matching TRBD1 (6 bases). The CDR3 totals 15 residues. Germline V gene data show CDR1 as SGHDT and CDR2 as YYEEEE. V gave up 1 base and J gave up 8 bases, with 15 bases separating them. CDR3 nucleotide sequence: TGTGCCAGCAGCTTGTCTCGGACAGTTCGGGAAAAACTGTTTTTT. Protein sequence: CASSLSRTVREKLFF.

The chain is built from TRBV10-1 and TRBJ2-7, with D perhaps given as TRBD1 or TRBD2 (6 bases each). The CDR3 contains 15 residues. Germline V gives CDR1 WNHNN, CDR2 SYGVQD (reference sequence). V lost 0 bases, J lost 7 bases, and 16 bases lay in between. The CDR3 protein is CASSESGGGFGEQYF. CDR3 in DNA: TGCGCCAGCAGTGAGTCGGGGGGCGGGTTTGGGGAGCAGTACTTC.

This chain connects TRBV30 to TRBJ2-3, with D perhaps matching TRBD2 (6 bases). Germline V gene lookup returns CDR1 GTSNPN and CDR2 SVGIG (reference sequence). The CDR3 has 13 amino acids. Trimming removed 2 bases from V and 6 bases from J, with 12 bases in between. CDR3 loop: CAWSTGRSDTQYF. DNA of the CDR3: TGTGCCTGGAGTACCGGGAGATCCGATACGCAGTATTTT. The full variable domain, in which reference TRBV30 and TRBJ2-3 provide the parts outside the CDR3, is SQTIHQWPATLVQPVGSPLSLECTVEGTSNPNLYWYRQAAGRGLQLLFYSVGIGQISSEVPQNLSASRPQDRQFILSSKKLLLSDSGFYLCAWSTGRSDTQYFGPGTRLTVL.